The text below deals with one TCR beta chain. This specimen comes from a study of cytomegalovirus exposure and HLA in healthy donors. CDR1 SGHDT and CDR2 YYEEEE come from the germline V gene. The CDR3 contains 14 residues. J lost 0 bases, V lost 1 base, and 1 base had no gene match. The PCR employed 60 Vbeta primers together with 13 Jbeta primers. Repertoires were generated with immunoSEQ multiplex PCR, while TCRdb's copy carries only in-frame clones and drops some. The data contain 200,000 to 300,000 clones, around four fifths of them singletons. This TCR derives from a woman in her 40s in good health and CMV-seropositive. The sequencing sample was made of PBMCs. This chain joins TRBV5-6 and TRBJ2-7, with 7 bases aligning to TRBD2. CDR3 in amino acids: CASSLSGNSYEQYF. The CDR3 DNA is TGTGCCAGCAGCTTGAGCGGGAACTCCTACGAGCAGTACTTC.